The 24 T cell receptor beta chains given below trace back to one sample, sequenced in a study of shared clonotypes between healthy human individuals. The method was immunoSEQ multiplex PCR; TCRdb's version includes in-frame clones alone and lacks a portion of them. In the table there are approximately 1.1 million clones, more than 75% of which are singletons. Sequenced input: memory CD4+ T cells from PBMCs. The subset: CD45RA-negative fraction. The receptors come from a man younger than 35 in good health. Some clones in this sample may be carry-over from other donors' samples.

This clone appeared many times. This rearrangement joins TRBV10-3 to TRBJ1-5, with D possibly TRBD1 on 6 matching bases. Germline lookup yields CDR1 ENHRY and CDR2 SYGVKD. Trimming removed 3 bases from V and 7 bases from J, with 16 bases in between. The CDR3 sequence is 15 residues long. CDR3 sequence (DNA): TGTGCCATCAGTGATTTTCCGGTTGGGGGCCAGCCCCAGCATTTT. Residues: CAISDFPVGGQPQHF.

This rearrangement joins TRBV30 to TRBJ1-2, with a possible D match to TRBD1 (6 bases). V was clipped by 3 bases and J by 5 bases, with 13 bases between them. The CDR3 covers 13 residues. Germline assignment: CDR1 GTSNPN and CDR2 SVGIG (reference sequence). The DNA for the CDR3 is TGTGCCTGGAGCCTTATTAGGGGGTATGGCTACACCTTC. Protein sequence: CAWSLIRGYGYTF.

The chain links TRBV7-2 to TRBJ2-7; no definite D call. The CDR3 loop spans 15 amino acids. Deletions cut 0 bases from V and 0 bases from J, with 9 bases between. CDR1 SGHTA and CDR2 FQGNSA come from the germline V gene. The CDR3 loop is CASSLAKGHSYEQYF. CDR3 nucleotide sequence: TGTGCCAGCAGCTTAGCGAAAGGTCACTCCTACGAGCAGTACTTC.

The V and J genes are TRBV9 and TRBJ1-4; D is possibly TRBD1 (6 bases). This CDR3 has 15 residues. Trimming shortened V by 0 bases and J by 4 bases, and 10 bases separated the two germline ends. Germline V CDR1 and CDR2: SGDLS, YYNGEE. The CDR3 sequence is CASSVAGHYNEKLFF. The CDR3, as DNA: TGTGCCAGCAGCGTAGCGGGACACTATAATGAAAAACTGTTTTTT.

The chain joins TRBV28 to TRBJ2-3, with D possibly TRBD2 on 6 matching bases. The CDR3 covers 15 residues. V lost 3 bases and J 2 bases, leaving 12 bases between the germline ends. The germline V gene encodes CDR1 MDHEN and CDR2 SYDVKM. The CDR3 DNA reads TGTGCCAGCAGTTTCAGCGGGCGACCCACAGATACGCAGTATTTT. It is translated as CASSFSGRPTDTQYF. Together with reference TRBV28 and TRBJ2-3, the CDR3 gives the full variable domain: DVKVTQSSRYLVKRTGEKVFLECVQDMDHENMFWYRQDPGLGLRLIYFSYDVKMKEKGDIPEGYSVSREKKERFSLILESASTNQTSMYLCASSFSGRPTDTQYFGPGTRLTVL.

J is TRBJ1-2 and V is TRBV18; D is unclear. Germline CDR1 KGHSH, CDR2 LQKENI. V was shortened by 6 bases and J by 6 bases, with 14 bases between the two germline ends. The CDR3 is 13 residues long. This CDR3 is CASSATEINGYTF. CDR3 coding DNA: TGTGCCAGCTCCGCGACGGAGATAAATGGCTACACCTTC.

This clone has a handful of counts. This rearrangement joins TRBV30 to TRBJ1-3, with TRBD1 as a possible D gene (6 bases). V lost 2 bases and J 0 bases, leaving 8 bases between the germline ends. Germline V gives CDR1 GTSNPN, CDR2 SVGIG (reference sequence). This CDR3 spans 14 amino acids. The CDR3 DNA sequence: TGTGCCTGGAGTACAGGGATCTCTGGAAACACCATATATTTT. This sequence encodes CAWSTGISGNTIYF.

The chain uses TRBV19 and TRBJ2-7; 7 nucleotides agree with TRBD1. Germline V CDR1 and CDR2: LNHDA, SQIVND (reference sequence). The CDR3 consists of 14 residues. V trimming: 7 bases; J trimming: 4 bases; junction bases outside the gene matches: 10. The CDR3 DNA is TGTGCCAGTATGCGTACAGGGGATAGGTACGAGCAGTACTTC. This translates into CASMRTGDRYEQYF.

V usage is TRBV5-1 and J usage is TRBJ2-7; TRBD1 is a possible D gene (6 bases). V lost 0 bases, J lost 4 bases, and 11 bases lay in between. CDR3 length equals 14 residues. Germline CDR1 and CDR2: SGHRS and YFSETQ. The CDR3, as DNA: TGCGCCAGCAGCTTGGGGACAGACGGATACGAGCAGTACTTC. Amino acids: CASSLGTDGYEQYF.

CDR3 sequence: CASSEGLAGEGGELFF. The CDR3 DNA is TGTGCCAGCAGTGAGGGACTAGCGGGAGAAGGAGGGGAGCTGTTTTTT. The rearrangement uses TRBV6-1 and TRBJ2-2, with 14 bases lining up with TRBD2. The germline V gene encodes CDR1 MNHNS and CDR2 SASEGT. The V gene end was trimmed by 3 bases and the J gene end by 8 bases; junction bases not matched to a gene: 5. This CDR3 spans 16 amino acids.

The chain joins TRBV5-6 to TRBJ1-1, with D perhaps matching TRBD1 (5 bases). Trimming took off 5 bases at V and 4 bases at J, with 15 bases between the two ends. This CDR3 is built from 14 residues. Germline V gene data show CDR1 as SGHDT and CDR2 as YYEEEE. The DNA for the CDR3 is TGTGCCAGCAGGACAGTAGGCGGGCGCACTGAAGCTTTCTTT. Translated, it gives CASRTVGGRTEAFF.

In its sample, this clone was seen once. This chain uses TRBV7-8 with TRBJ1-1; D remains ambiguous. The CDR3 is made up of 13 amino acids. Trimming pared 6 bases from V and 4 bases from J, leaving 12 bases between. Germline CDR1 reads SGHVS; CDR2 reads FQNEAQ. This chain's CDR3 is CASRLLKGTEAFF. CDR3 nucleotide sequence: TGTGCCAGCAGGTTATTAAAGGGCACTGAAGCTTTCTTT.

This clone was counted between two and nine times. This chain links TRBV5-4 with TRBJ2-7; a weak D match, TRBD1 (7 bases). The CDR3 covers 14 residues. V gave up 4 bases and J gave up 1 base, with 12 bases separating them. The germline gives CDR1 SGHNT, CDR2 YYREEE (reference sequence). CDR3 sequence: CASSAGQTSYEQYF. The CDR3, as DNA: TGTGCCAGCAGCGCGGGACAGACTTCCTACGAGCAGTACTTC.

This chain uses TRBV6-4 with TRBJ2-1; 11 bases are shared with TRBD2. The CDR3 covers 15 residues. Germline V lookup: CDR1 MRHNA, CDR2 SNTAGT. The V segment lost 6 bases and the J segment 6 bases; nucleotides outside the gene matches: 7. The CDR3 is CASRNSGRDGNEQFF. DNA of the CDR3: TGTGCCAGCAGAAATAGCGGGAGGGACGGCAATGAGCAGTTCTTC.

This clone was detected a few times. The genes are TRBV7-8 and TRBJ2-3, with D perhaps matching TRBD2 (5 bases). The CDR3 contains 14 residues. Germline V CDR1 and CDR2: SGHVS, FQNEAQ. V lost 4 bases, J lost 5 bases, and 13 bases lay in between. The CDR3 sequence is CASSSLRRGDTQYF. Written as DNA, the CDR3 is TGTGCCAGCAGCTCCCTGCGCCGGGGAGATACGCAGTATTTT.

This chain joins TRBV7-9 and TRBJ1-4, with TRBD1 identical over 7 bases. Germline V gene sequence: CDR1 SEHNR, CDR2 FQNEAQ (reference sequence). The CDR3 sequence is 15 residues long. V was pared by 1 base and J by 6 bases, with 5 bases of the junction left unmatched. The CDR3 is CASSLVQGNDEKLFF. DNA for the CDR3: TGTGCCAGCAGCTTAGTACAGGGGAACGATGAAAAACTGTTTTTT.

The sample holds a few counts of this clone. The chain employs TRBV7-8 and TRBJ2-1, with 7 bases identical to TRBD2. Trimming removed 1 base from V and 5 bases from J; junction bases left unmatched: 5. CDR3 length equals 15 residues. Per germline, CDR1 SGHVS and CDR2 FQNEAQ. CDR3 bases: TGTGCCAGCAGCTTAGTGGGACTACCCAACAATGAGCAGTTCTTC. Translated, it gives CASSLVGLPNNEQFF.

The gene calls are TRBV15 and TRBJ2-3; maybe TRBD2 (5 bases). CDR1 and CDR2 (germline): LNHNV, YYDKDF (reference sequence). V lost 1 base and J 2 bases, leaving 13 bases between the germline ends. This CDR3 region has 16 residues. CDR3 bases: TGTGCCACCAGCAGAGTTTCGGGGTCATTCACAGATACGCAGTATTTT. It is translated as CATSRVSGSFTDTQYF.

This clone was observed a few times. The V and J genes are TRBV28 and TRBJ2-7, with 7 bases lining up with TRBD2. CDR1 MDHEN and CDR2 SYDVKM come from the germline V gene. Trimming at V came to 5 bases and at J to 6 bases, leaving 19 bases not matched to a gene. The CDR3 contains 17 residues. This CDR3 reads CASSPGGGGSTFPEQYF. The CDR3 region has the DNA TGTGCCAGCAGTCCGGGTGGAGGCGGGAGCACTTTTCCCGAGCAGTACTTC. Using reference TRBV28 and TRBJ2-7 for the parts outside the CDR3, the full variable domain is DVKVTQSSRYLVKRTGEKVFLECVQDMDHENMFWYRQDPGLGLRLIYFSYDVKMKEKGDIPEGYSVSREKKERFSLILESASTNQTSMYLCASSPGGGGSTFPEQYFGPGTRLTVT.

The chain couples TRBV5-1 to TRBJ2-3, with D maybe TRBD2 (5 bases). V was shortened by 0 bases and J by 1 base, with 12 bases between the two germline ends. This CDR3 spans 16 amino acids. Looked up from germline, CDR1 is SGHRS and CDR2 is YFSETQ. The CDR3 nucleotides are TGCGCCAGCAGCTTGGCCACAGCCGGGGGCACAGATACGCAGTATTTT. It specifies CASSLATAGGTDTQYF.

V and J are TRBV9 and TRBJ1-4, with 8 bases identical to TRBD1. CDR3 length: 18 amino acids. The V and J ends lost 0 bases and 7 bases, in that order; junction bases with no gene match: 14. Germline lookup yields CDR1 SGDLS and CDR2 YYNGEE. CDR3 DNA: TGTGCCAGCAGCGTAGGGGCAGGGGGCTCTATGTTCGGTGAAAAACTGTTTTTT. This translates into CASSVGAGGSMFGEKLFF. Combining the CDR3 with reference TRBV9 and TRBJ1-4 gives the whole variable domain DSGVTQTPKHLITATGQRVTLRCSPRSGDLSVYWYQQSLDQGLQFLIQYYNGEERAKGNILERFSAQQFPDLHSELNLSSLELGDSALYFCASSVGAGGSMFGEKLFFGSGTQLSVL.

The chain couples TRBV27 to TRBJ1-5, with a possible D match to TRBD1 (6 bases). V dropped 3 bases and J dropped 4 bases, with 16 bases sitting between them. Germline assignment: CDR1 MNHEY and CDR2 SMNVEV (reference sequence). The CDR3 consists of 16 residues. CDR3 protein: CASSFGAGALNQPQHF. In nucleotides, the CDR3 is TGTGCCAGCAGTTTTGGGGCGGGGGCCCTGAATCAGCCCCAGCATTTT.

The sample holds many counts of this clone. V usage is TRBV5-6 and J usage is TRBJ2-5; 7 positions match TRBD2. The trim removed 4 bases at V and 4 bases at J, leaving 7 bases unmatched. Germline CDR1 reads SGHDT; CDR2 reads YYEEEE. The CDR3 totals 14 residues. CDR3 region: CASSLKGRVETQYF. The DNA for the CDR3 is TGTGCCAGCAGCCTTAAAGGGAGGGTAGAGACCCAGTACTTC.

This chain joins TRBV6-1 and TRBJ2-2, with D possibly TRBD2 on 6 matching bases. Between the trimmed V and J ends, which lost 8 bases and 5 bases, there was a span of 9 bases. The CDR3 loop spans 12 amino acids. Germline CDR1 MNHNS, CDR2 SASEGT. Written as DNA, the CDR3 is TGTGCCAGCGGGAGGCTTACCGGGGAGCTGTTTTTT. Protein: CASGRLTGELFF.